This T cell receptor (beta chain) was documented in a study of identical twins. Study-wide results and limits: Conclusions came from cross-sectional statistical analysis, not from following the same donors.

As to this clonotype: Its antigen is as yet unknown.

A single record per CDR3 protein comes from TCRdb applying MiXCR to the 5' RACE reads. The sample lists 310,000 or so distinct CDR3 sequences, roughly 10% occurring once. The CDR3 totals 15 residues. The V end was cut by 0 bases, the J end by 1 base, with 9 bases between. Germline V gene lookup returns CDR1 KGHSY and CDR2 FQNENV. This same sample was also part of a study on yellow fever vaccine responses in identical twins.

The J gene is TRBJ1-2, the V gene TRBV16, with unresolved D. This TCR was recovered from a young woman in good health. The sample comprised CD8+ T cells sorted from blood. CDR3 bases: TGTGCCAGCAGCCAATCAGGCTCAGTTAACTATGGCTACACCTTC. It specifies CASSQSGSVNYGYTF.